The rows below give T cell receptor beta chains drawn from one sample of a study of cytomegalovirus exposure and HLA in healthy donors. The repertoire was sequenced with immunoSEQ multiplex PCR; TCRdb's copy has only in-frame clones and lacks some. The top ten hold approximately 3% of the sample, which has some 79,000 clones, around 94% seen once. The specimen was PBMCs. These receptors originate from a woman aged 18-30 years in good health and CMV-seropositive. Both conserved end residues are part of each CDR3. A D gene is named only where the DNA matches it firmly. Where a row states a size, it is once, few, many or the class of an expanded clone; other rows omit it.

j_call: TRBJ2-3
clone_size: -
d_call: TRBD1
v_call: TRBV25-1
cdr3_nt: TGTGCCAGCAGTAAGCAGGGGGCGAGGGATACGCAGTATTTT
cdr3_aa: CASSKQGARDTQYF

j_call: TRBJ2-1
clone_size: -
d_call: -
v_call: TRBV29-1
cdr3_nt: TGCAGCGGTGATGGGGGGTCCTACAATGAGCAGTTCTTC
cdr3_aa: CSGDGGSYNEQFF

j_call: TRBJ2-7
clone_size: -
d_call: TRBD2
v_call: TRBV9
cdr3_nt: TGTGCCAGCAGCGTAGGTAATAGCGGGAGATCTGGCGAGCAGTACTTC
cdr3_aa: CASSVGNSGRSGEQYF

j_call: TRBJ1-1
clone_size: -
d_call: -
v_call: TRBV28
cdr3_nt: TGTGCCAGCAGACGACAGGACCCCTCAGCTTTCTTT
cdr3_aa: CASRRQDPSAFF

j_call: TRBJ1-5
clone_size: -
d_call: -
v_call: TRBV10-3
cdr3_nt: TGTGCCATCAGTGGACAGTTGGAACAGCCCCAGCATTTT
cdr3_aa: CAISGQLEQPQHF

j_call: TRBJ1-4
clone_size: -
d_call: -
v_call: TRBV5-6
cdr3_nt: TGTGCCAGTACAGGGCCGACTAATGAAAAACTGTTTTTT
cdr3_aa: CASTGPTNEKLFF

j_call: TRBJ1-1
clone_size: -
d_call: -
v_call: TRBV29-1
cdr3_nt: TGCAGCGTTGAAGAGTTCGTCGGGCTCCAAGGGGGTGAAGCTTTCTTT
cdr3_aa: CSVEEFVGLQGGEAFF

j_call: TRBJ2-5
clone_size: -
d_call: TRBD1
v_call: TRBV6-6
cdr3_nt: TGTGCCAGCAGCCGCACCGGGACAGGGAAAGAGACCCAGTACTTC
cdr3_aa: CASSRTGTGKETQYF

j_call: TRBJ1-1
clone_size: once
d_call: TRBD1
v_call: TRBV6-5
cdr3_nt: TGTGCCAGCAGTGGGGGACAGGGTCTCGGCACTGAAGCTTTCTTT
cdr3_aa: CASSGGQGLGTEAFF

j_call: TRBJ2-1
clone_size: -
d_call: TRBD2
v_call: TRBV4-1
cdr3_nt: TGCGCCAGCAGCCAAGAGGCCGCGGGGGGGACAGATGATGAGCAGTTCTTC
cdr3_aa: CASSQEAAGGTDDEQFF

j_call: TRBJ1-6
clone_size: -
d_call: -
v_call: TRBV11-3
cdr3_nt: TGTGCCAGCAGCTCCGAAGAGTCAGGGGTCTATAATTCACCCCTCCACTTT
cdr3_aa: CASSSEESGVYNSPLHF

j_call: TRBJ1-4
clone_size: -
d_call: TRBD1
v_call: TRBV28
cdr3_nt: TGTGCCAGCAGTTCCAGGGGGCGCGCGGATGAAAAACTGTTTTTT
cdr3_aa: CASSSRGRADEKLFF

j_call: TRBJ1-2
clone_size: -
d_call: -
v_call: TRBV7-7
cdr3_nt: TGTGCTAGCAGGGCAGGGGTTCCTAACTATGGCTACACCTTC
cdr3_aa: CASRAGVPNYGYTF

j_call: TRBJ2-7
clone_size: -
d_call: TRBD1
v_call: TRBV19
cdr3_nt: TGTGCCAGTAGTACAGGACAGGGCTACGAGCAGTACTTC
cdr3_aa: CASSTGQGYEQYF

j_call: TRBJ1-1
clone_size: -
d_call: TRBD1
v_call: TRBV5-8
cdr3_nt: TGTGCCAGCAGGACTTTACGCAGGGGGCTTGGCACTGAAGCTTTCTTT
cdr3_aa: CASRTLRRGLGTEAFF

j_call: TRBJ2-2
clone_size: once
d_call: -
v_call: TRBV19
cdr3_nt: TGTGCGGTCGGGGCCGGGGAGCTGTTTTTT
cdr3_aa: CAVGAGELFF

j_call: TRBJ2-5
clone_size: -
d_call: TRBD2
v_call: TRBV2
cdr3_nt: TGTGCCAGCAGTGGATCGGCGGGGGGGCGAGAGACCCAGTACTTC
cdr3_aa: CASSGSAGGRETQYF

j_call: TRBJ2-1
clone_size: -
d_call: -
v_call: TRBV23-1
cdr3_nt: TGCGCCAGCAGTCAAACCAGCGTATGGCGGATGCTCTACAATGAGCAGTTCTTC
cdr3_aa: CASSQTSVWRMLYNEQFF

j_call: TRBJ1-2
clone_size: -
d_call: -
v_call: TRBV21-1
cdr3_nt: TGTGCCAGCAGCAAGTGGGACACCCGCTATGGCTACACCTTC
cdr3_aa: CASSKWDTRYGYTF

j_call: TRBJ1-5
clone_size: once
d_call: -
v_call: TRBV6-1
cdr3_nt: TGTGCCAGCAGTGAACTGGGGCAGAAATTGAATCAGCCCCAGCATTTT
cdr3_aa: CASSELGQKLNQPQHF

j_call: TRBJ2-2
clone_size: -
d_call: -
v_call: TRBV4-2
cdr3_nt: TGTGCCAGCAGCCAAGCGATAGCCCTCGGGGAGCTGTTTTTT
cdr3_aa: CASSQAIALGELFF

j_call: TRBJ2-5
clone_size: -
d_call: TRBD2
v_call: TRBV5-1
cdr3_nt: TGCGCCAGCAGCCGGAGGACTAGCGGGGGTCAAGAGACCCAGTACTTC
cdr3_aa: CASSRRTSGGQETQYF

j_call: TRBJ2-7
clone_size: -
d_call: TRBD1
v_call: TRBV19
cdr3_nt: TGTGCCAGTACCTCCGGGACAGGGTCTTACGAGCAGTACTTC
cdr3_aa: CASTSGTGSYEQYF

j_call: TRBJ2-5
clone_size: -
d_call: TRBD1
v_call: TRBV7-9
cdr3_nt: TGTGCCAGCAGCCACCGGGACAGGGCTGGGGAGACCCAGTACTTC
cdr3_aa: CASSHRDRAGETQYF

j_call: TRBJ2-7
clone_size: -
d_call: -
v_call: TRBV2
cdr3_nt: TGTGCCAGCACCTCAGGGGCCCAAAGAGAGCAGTACTTC
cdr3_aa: CASTSGAQREQYF

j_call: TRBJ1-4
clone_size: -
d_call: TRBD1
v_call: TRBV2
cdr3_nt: TGTGCCGGTAAACAGGGGACGGGTGAAAAACTGTTTTTT
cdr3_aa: CAGKQGTGEKLFF

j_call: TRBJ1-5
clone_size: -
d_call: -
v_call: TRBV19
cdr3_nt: TGTGCCAGTAGGGCATTATGGGGAGTGGATCAGCCCCAGCATTTT
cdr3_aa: CASRALWGVDQPQHF

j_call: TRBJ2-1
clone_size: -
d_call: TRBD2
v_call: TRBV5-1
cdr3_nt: TGCGCCAGCAGCTCGCTTCTAGCGGGGCTGTACAATGAGCAGTTCTTC
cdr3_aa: CASSSLLAGLYNEQFF

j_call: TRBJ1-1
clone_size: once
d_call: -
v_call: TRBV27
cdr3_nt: TGTGCCAGCAGCTCCGGGGTGGGTTTCGCTGAAGCTTTCTTT
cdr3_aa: CASSSGVGFAEAFF

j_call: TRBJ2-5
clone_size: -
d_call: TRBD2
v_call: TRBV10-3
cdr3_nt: TGTGCCATCAGTAAAGCGACTAGCGGGAGTCGTGAGACCCAGTACTTC
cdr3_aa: CAISKATSGSRETQYF

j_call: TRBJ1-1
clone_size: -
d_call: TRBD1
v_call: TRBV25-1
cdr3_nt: TGTGCCAGCAGTGAGACAGGGACTCTCACTGAAGCTTTCTTT
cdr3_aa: CASSETGTLTEAFF

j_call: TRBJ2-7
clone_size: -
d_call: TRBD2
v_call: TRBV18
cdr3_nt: TGTGCCAGCTCACGGCAGGGGACTAGCGGAAACTACGAGCAGTACTTC
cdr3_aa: CASSRQGTSGNYEQYF

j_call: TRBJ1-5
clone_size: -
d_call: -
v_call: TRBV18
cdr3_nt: TGTGCCAGCTCACCCTTGGGCACTAGCAATCAGCCCCAGCATTTT
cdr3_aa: CASSPLGTSNQPQHF

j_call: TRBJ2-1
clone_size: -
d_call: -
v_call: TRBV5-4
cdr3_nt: TGTGCCAGCAGCTCCCTTTATCGGTCTTCCTACAATGAGCAGTTCTTC
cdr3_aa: CASSSLYRSSYNEQFF

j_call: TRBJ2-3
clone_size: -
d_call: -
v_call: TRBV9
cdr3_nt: TGTGCCAGCAGCCCCAGCGGGTACCAAAGCACAGATACGCAGTATTTT
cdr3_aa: CASSPSGYQSTDTQYF

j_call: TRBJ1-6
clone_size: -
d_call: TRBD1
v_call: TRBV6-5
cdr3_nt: TGTGCCAGCAGTTCCGGGGACAGGGTTTATTCACCCCTCCACTTT
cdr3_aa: CASSSGDRVYSPLHF

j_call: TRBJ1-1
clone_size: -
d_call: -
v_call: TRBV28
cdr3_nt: TGTGCCAGCGTATCCGGGGACACTGAAGCTTTCTTT
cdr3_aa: CASVSGDTEAFF

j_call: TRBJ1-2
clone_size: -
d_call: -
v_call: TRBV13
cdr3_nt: TGTGCCAGCAGCTCCCTGCGGGTCCGTTATGGCTACACCTTC
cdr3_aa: CASSSLRVRYGYTF

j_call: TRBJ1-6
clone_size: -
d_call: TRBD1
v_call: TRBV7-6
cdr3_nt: TGTGCCAGCGGGACAGCCGTTTCACCCCTCCACTTT
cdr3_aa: CASGTAVSPLHF

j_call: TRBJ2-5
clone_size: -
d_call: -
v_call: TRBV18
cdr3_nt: TGTGCCAGCTCACTGTTCGATGGAGGGCGGGAAGAGACCCAGTACTTC
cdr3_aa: CASSLFDGGREETQYF

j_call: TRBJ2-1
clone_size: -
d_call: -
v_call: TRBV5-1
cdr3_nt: TGCGCCAGCAGCAAAGAACAGGGCCGTGAGCAGTTCTTC
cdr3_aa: CASSKEQGREQFF

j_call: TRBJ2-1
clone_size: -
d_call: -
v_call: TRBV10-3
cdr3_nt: TGTGCCATCAGTGTTCCGCCTTACCGATCACACCACAATGAGCAGTTCTTC
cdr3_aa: CAISVPPYRSHHNEQFF

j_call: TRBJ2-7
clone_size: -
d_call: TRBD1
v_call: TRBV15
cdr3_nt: TGTGCCACCAGCAGAGGTGGGACAGGGGCCTACGAGCAGTACTTC
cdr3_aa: CATSRGGTGAYEQYF

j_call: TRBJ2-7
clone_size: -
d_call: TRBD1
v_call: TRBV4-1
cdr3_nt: TGCGCCAGCAGCCAGCGGACAGGGGCGTACGAGCAGTACTTC
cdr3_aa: CASSQRTGAYEQYF

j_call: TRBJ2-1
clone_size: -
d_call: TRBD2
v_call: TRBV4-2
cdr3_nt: TGTGCCAGCAGCCAAGGGCTAGCGGGGGGCGGTAGCTACAATGAGCAGTTCTTC
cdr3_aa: CASSQGLAGGGSYNEQFF

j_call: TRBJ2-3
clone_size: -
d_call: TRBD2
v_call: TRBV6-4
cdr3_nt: TGTGCCAGCAGTGACCATTATGGCGGGGGGGCCGATACGCAGTATTTT
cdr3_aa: CASSDHYGGGADTQYF

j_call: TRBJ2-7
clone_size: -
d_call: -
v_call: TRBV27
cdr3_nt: TGTGCCAGCAGTTTAGGAGGGGAGCAGTACTTC
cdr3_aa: CASSLGGEQYF

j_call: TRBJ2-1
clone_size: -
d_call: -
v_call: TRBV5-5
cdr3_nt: TGTGCCAGCTTCCTTGACACCCCCTACAATGAGCAGTTCTTC
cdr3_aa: CASFLDTPYNEQFF

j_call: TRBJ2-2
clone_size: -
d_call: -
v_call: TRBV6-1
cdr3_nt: TGTGCCAGCAGTGCGGACAGGAACACCGGGGAGCTGTTTTTT
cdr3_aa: CASSADRNTGELFF